The following is a T cell receptor (beta chain) sequence with its context. The data originate from a study of blood T cell repertoires in COVID-19. About the study: From the United States, Italy and Spain came samples of acute and convalescent COVID-19. PBMCs, B-cell-depleted T cells, or T cells provided the cDNA or gDNA that made up the material.

Trimming took off 6 bases at V and 7 bases at J, with 19 bases between the two ends. The CDR3 is made up of 14 amino acids. Germline V gives CDR1 SGHTA, CDR2 FQGNSA. The method was immunoSEQ multiplex PCR; TCRdb's version includes in-frame clones alone and lacks a portion of them. The table shows around 150,000 clones, with roughly 84% occurring only once. The gene calls are TRBV7-2 and TRBJ2-7; D possibly corresponds to TRBD2 (6 bases). The clonotype was recovered from a man aged 65 to 85 with acute or convalescent COVID-19. Sequencing used peripheral blood. The CDR3 here is CASSRSPGLEEQYF. CDR3 bases: TGTGCCAGCAGTCGCTCTCCGGGACTCGAAGAGCAGTACTTC. Full variable domain (rest looked up from reference TRBV7-2 and TRBJ2-7): GAGVSQSPSNKVTEKGKDVELRCDPISGHTALYWYRQSLGQGLEFLIYFQGNSAPDKSGLPSDRFSAERTGGSVSTLTIQRTQQEDSAVYLCASSRSPGLEEQYFGPGTRLTVT.